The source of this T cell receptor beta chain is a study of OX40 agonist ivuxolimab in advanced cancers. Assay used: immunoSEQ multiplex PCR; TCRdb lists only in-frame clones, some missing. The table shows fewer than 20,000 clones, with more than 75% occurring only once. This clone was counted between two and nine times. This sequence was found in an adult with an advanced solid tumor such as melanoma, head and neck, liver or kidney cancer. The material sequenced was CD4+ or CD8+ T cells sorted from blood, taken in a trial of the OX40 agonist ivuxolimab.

Written as DNA, the CDR3 is TGTGCCAGCACTCCAGGGGACAGGGGTCAGCCCCAGCATTTT. This codes for CASTPGDRGQPQHF. The chain carries TRBV2 and TRBJ1-5; 10 bases align to TRBD1. The CDR3 runs 14 residues. In germline, CDR1 is SNHLY, CDR2 FYNNEI. J lost 6 bases, V lost 7 bases, and 6 bases had no gene match.